This is a list of T cell receptor beta chains from one sample in a study of regulatory T cells in long-lasting Graves disease. TCRdb processed the multiplex PCR reads anew with MiXCR; each CDR3 protein has one entry. The sample records more than 350,000 distinct CDR3 sequences, about 15% being singletons. These data were also filed under a second study, of T cells in Graves' hyperthyroidism and ophthalmopathy.

Sequencing was performed on peripheral blood mononuclear cells (PBMCs), taken at new diagnosis, from a patient treated with antithyroid drugs. These receptors originate from a woman younger than 45 with Graves disease. Each CDR3 is given without its conserved first and last residue. Fields, in order: CDR3 length, clone size, V gene, CDR3 protein. Rows may omit the clone size; those that give it use once, few, many or a size class.

length: 14; size: few; V: TRBV12-3/TRBV12-4; CDR3: ASSLVGQGLGGELF
length: 13; size: NA; V: TRBV19; CDR3: ASNNPRGSRETQY
length: 10; size: many; V: TRBV30; CDR3: ATGDGSTEAF
length: 13; size: many; V: TRBV3-1; CDR3: ASSQNRLAKNIQY
length: 14; size: few; V: TRBV9; CDR3: ASSPRDRAMNTEAF
length: 10; size: many; V: TRBV12-3/TRBV12-4; CDR3: ASSPREYGYT
length: 12; size: many; V: TRBV24-1; CDR3: ATSPGLVGETQY
length: 13; size: few; V: TRBV6-1; CDR3: ASSGESGIADTQY
length: 12; size: NA; V: TRBV3-1; CDR3: ASSPLAMGTEAF
length: 18; size: many; V: TRBV11-2; CDR3: ASSWPSGTSGRNSYNEQF
length: 10; size: NA; V: TRBV5-1; CDR3: ASKEGANVLT
length: 12; size: NA; V: TRBV27; CDR3: ASSFTTGNYGYT
length: 13; size: few; V: TRBV5-5; CDR3: ASSRGQGDYNEQF
length: 13; size: many; V: TRBV6-1; CDR3: ASSNRDRATDTQY
length: 14; size: many; V: TRBV18; CDR3: ASSPRAGGYQETQY
length: 13; size: many; V: TRBV7-2; CDR3: ASSSRTGGPGEQY
length: 11; size: many; V: TRBV11-2; CDR3: ASSSLALNEQY
length: 10; size: many; V: TRBV28; CDR3: ASSLQGQPQH
length: 11; size: many; V: TRBV11-1; CDR3: ASSLGAGIEAF
length: 13; size: many; V: TRBV28; CDR3: ASSFEDRVVSEQY
length: 11; size: many; V: TRBV5-6; CDR3: ASIQDSHNEQF
length: 13; size: many; V: TRBV19; CDR3: ASSILARVGNEQF
length: 14; size: many; V: TRBV20-1; CDR3: SARDSGTGGHNEQF
length: 12; size: few; V: TRBV7-3; CDR3: ASSLVPSTGELF
length: 15; size: NA; V: TRBV6-5; CDR3: ASSYTASGMNTGELF
length: 11; size: many; V: TRBV2; CDR3: ASSGAAGDEQF
length: 12; size: many; V: TRBV28; CDR3: ASSSAQEGSPLH
length: 9; size: few; V: TRBV11-2; CDR3: ASTADEKLF
length: 9; size: many; V: TRBV29-1; CDR3: SVEDGGEQF
length: 13; size: many; V: TRBV6-1; CDR3: ASTPLAGGGDTQY
length: 14; size: many; V: TRBV28; CDR3: ASSLGMTSVTGELF
length: 14; size: NA; V: TRBV19; CDR3: ASSIRAGDSNQPQH